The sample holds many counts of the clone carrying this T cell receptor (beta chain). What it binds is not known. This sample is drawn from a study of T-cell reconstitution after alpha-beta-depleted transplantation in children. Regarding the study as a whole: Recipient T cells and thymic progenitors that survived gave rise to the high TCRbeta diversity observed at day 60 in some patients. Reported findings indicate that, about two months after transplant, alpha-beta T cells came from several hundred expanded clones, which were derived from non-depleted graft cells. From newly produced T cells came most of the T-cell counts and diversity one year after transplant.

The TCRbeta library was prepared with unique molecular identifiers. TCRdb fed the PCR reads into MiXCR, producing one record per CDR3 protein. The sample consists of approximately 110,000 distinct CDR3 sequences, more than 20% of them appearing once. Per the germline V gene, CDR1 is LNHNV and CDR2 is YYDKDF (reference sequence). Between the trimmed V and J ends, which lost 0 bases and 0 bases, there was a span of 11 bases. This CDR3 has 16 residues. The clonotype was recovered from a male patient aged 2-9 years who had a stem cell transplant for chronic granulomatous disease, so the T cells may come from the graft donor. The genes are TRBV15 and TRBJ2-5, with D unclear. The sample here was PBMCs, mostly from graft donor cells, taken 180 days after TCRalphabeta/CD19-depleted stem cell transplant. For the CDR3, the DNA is TGTGCCACCAGCAGAGATCGAACAAGAGACCAAGAGACCCAGTACTTC. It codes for CATSRDRTRDQETQYF.